This passage covers 20 T cell receptor beta chains from one sample sequenced in a study of cytomegalovirus exposure and HLA in healthy donors. PCR primers comprised 60 Vbeta and 13 Jbeta primers. The repertoire was sequenced with immunoSEQ multiplex PCR; TCRdb's copy has only in-frame clones and lacks some. The specimen's table records roughly 65,000 clones. Material for sequencing was PBMCs. Receptors were obtained from a boy younger than 18 in good health and CMV-seronegative.

V and J are TRBV25-1 and TRBJ2-3, with a possible D match to TRBD2 (6 bases). This CDR3 comprises 16 residues. V lost 2 bases to trimming and J lost 4 bases, with 16 bases between them. Germline loops: CDR1 MGHDK, CDR2 SYGVNS. DNA for the CDR3: TGTGCCAGCAGTGAAGGAGGGATAATGTTTTCAGATACGCAGTATTTT. As protein: CASSEGGIMFSDTQYF.

The chain uses TRBV7-2 and TRBJ1-2; D not certain. The germline V gene has CDR1 SGHTA and CDR2 FQGNSA. With 5 bases removed from V and 5 bases from J, the gap between germline ends came to 12 bases. The CDR3 contains 13 residues. The CDR3 nucleotides are TGTGCCAGCAGCCCGGGTGAAAGGTATGGCTACACCTTC. Its protein product is CASSPGERYGYTF.

The chain joins TRBV9 to TRBJ2-1; the match to TRBD2 covers 11 bases. This CDR3 contains 15 residues. The junction had 3 bases not matched to a gene; V was cut back by 0 bases and J by 7 bases. Germline V gene sequence: CDR1 SGDLS, CDR2 YYNGEE. CDR3 in DNA: TGTGCCAGCAGCGTAGTTAGCGGGAGGGAAAATGAGCAGTTCTTC. This gives the protein CASSVVSGRENEQFF. The whole variable domain, remainder taken from reference TRBV9 and TRBJ2-1, is DSGVTQTPKHLITATGQRVTLRCSPRSGDLSVYWYQQSLDQGLQFLIQYYNGEERAKGNILERFSAQQFPDLHSELNLSSLELGDSALYFCASSVVSGRENEQFFGPGTRLTVL.

The chain employs TRBV2 and TRBJ2-7; TRBD2 matches 11 bases. The CDR3 is 15 residues long. The V and J ends lost 3 bases and 2 bases, in that order; junction bases with no gene match: 3. The germline gives CDR1 SNHLY, CDR2 FYNNEI. For the CDR3, the DNA is TGTGCCAGCAGTGACGGACTAGCGGGCGCCTACGAGCAGTACTTC. Protein: CASSDGLAGAYEQYF.

The chain carries TRBV30 and TRBJ1-5; tentative D call: TRBD1 (6 bases). The CDR3 has 15 amino acids. The germline V and J ends were trimmed by 0 bases and 1 base, with 10 bases remaining between them. The germline CDR1 and CDR2 sequences are GTSNPN and SVGIG (reference sequence). This CDR3 reads CAWSVLRGSNQPQHF. The CDR3 coding sequence is TGTGCCTGGAGTGTACTAAGGGGGAGCAATCAGCCCCAGCATTTT.

The rearrangement joins TRBV4-3 to TRBJ1-4, with 7 bases identical to TRBD1. The trim removed 2 bases at V and 7 bases at J, leaving 13 bases unmatched. The CDR3 spans 17 residues. Germline V CDR1 and CDR2: LGHNA, YSLEER. The CDR3 region is CASSQSRFEGAPEKLFF. In DNA, the CDR3 is TGCGCCAGCAGCCAAAGTCGGTTTGAGGGGGCGCCTGAAAAACTGTTTTTT.

The gene calls are TRBV19 and TRBJ1-4; 7 nucleotides line up with TRBD1. CDR1 and CDR2 (germline): LNHDA, SQIVND (reference sequence). The CDR3 sequence is 13 residues long. V gave up 9 bases and J gave up 3 bases; unmatched junction bases: 4. The chain's CDR3 is CASWDRSNEKLFF. In DNA form, the CDR3 reads TGTGCCAGCTGGGACAGATCTAATGAAAAACTGTTTTTT.

This rearrangement joins TRBV28 to TRBJ2-5, with 8 bases lining up with TRBD2. This CDR3 contains 16 residues. With 7 bases clipped from V and 5 bases from J, the junction kept 15 bases outside the gene matches. Germline CDR1 MDHEN, CDR2 SYDVKM. The CDR3 is CASTSAGAGGGETQYF. The DNA of the CDR3 is TGTGCCAGCACCTCTGCAGGTGCGGGAGGAGGGGAGACCCAGTACTTC.

This chain uses TRBV9 with TRBJ2-5; 14 bases match TRBD2. V lost 2 bases and J lost 1; bases outside the gene matches: 4. The CDR3 has 17 residues. Germline V CDR1 and CDR2: SGDLS, YYNGEE. CDR3 DNA: TGTGCCAGCAGCGTCGGGACTAGCGGGAGTCCCCAAGAGACCCAGTACTTC. Encoded protein: CASSVGTSGSPQETQYF.

This chain connects TRBV11-2 to TRBJ2-7, with no clear D. The CDR3 totals 14 residues. Germline V gives CDR1 SGHAT, CDR2 FQNNGV. Trimming left V 3 bases short and J 5 bases short, with 14 bases between. The CDR3 loop is CASSLLRNLNEQYF. CDR3 DNA sequence: TGTGCCAGCAGCTTGTTGCGGAATCTCAACGAGCAGTACTTC.

V usage is TRBV7-9 and J usage is TRBJ1-5; 8 positions agree with TRBD1. After removal of 3 bases from V and 7 bases from J, the junction contained 11 bases not matched to a gene. The V gene's germline CDR1 is SEHNR and CDR2 FQNEAQ (reference sequence). The CDR3 covers 16 residues. CDR3: CASSFRSGGAEQPQHF. The CDR3 nucleotides read TGTGCCAGCAGCTTTAGATCAGGGGGCGCCGAGCAGCCCCAGCATTTT.

The chain links TRBV30 to TRBJ1-1; 8 bases agree with TRBD1. Germline V CDR1 and CDR2: GTSNPN, SVGIG (reference sequence). Trimming took 7 bases from V and 3 from J; bases not matched to a gene: 7. This CDR3 is 13 amino acids long. The CDR3 sequence: CAFLDRGDTEAFF. CDR3 in DNA: TGTGCCTTCCTCGACAGGGGAGACACTGAAGCTTTCTTT.

The chain carries TRBV7-9 and TRBJ2-7; possibly TRBD2 for D (6 bases). The CDR3 consists of 15 residues. Per germline, CDR1 SEHNR and CDR2 FQNEAQ (reference sequence). The ends were cut back, 6 bases at V and 1 base at J, with 16 bases in the middle. The chain's CDR3 is CASSSAMGGSYEQYF. In DNA form, the CDR3 reads TGTGCCAGCAGTTCAGCTATGGGGGGATCCTACGAGCAGTACTTC.

The V gene is TRBV19, the J gene TRBJ2-3; possible D gene TRBD1, 5 bases. Deletions cut 3 bases from V and 0 bases from J, with 16 bases between. The CDR3 covers 17 residues. Germline V gene data show CDR1 as LNHDA and CDR2 as SQIVND (reference sequence). The CDR3: CASSMGGLGPSTDTQYF. The CDR3 nucleotides are TGTGCCAGTAGTATGGGTGGGCTGGGGCCTAGCACAGATACGCAGTATTTT.

The chain uses TRBV27 and TRBJ2-6, with 9 bases that match TRBD2. The CDR3 contains 15 residues. Germline lookup yields CDR1 MNHEY and CDR2 SMNVEV (reference sequence). With V trimmed by 11 bases and J by 0 bases, 5 bases remained unmatched. In DNA, the CDR3 is TGTGCCGCAGCGGGAGGCATCTCTGGGGCCAACGTCCTGACTTTC. This encodes CAAAGGISGANVLTF.

This chain links TRBV29-1 with TRBJ2-1; D remains ambiguous. The germline V and J ends were trimmed by 1 base and 6 bases, with 10 bases remaining between them. CDR1 and CDR2 (germline): SQVTM, ANQGSEA. This CDR3 is built from 13 residues. CDR3 coding DNA: TGCAGCGTTGAAGTTGAGGTGGGCAATGAGCAGTTCTTC. Translating it yields CSVEVEVGNEQFF.

This chain's CDR3 is CASSQETGYGYTF. The CDR3 DNA reads TGCGCCAGCAGCCAAGAGACAGGGTATGGCTACACCTTC. The rearrangement uses TRBV4-1 and TRBJ1-2; 7 nucleotides line up with TRBD1. V lost 0 bases, J lost 5 bases, and 0 bases stayed unmatched. CDR1 is MGHRA and CDR2 is YSYEKL in the germline V gene. This CDR3 spans 13 amino acids.

The V and J genes are TRBV9 and TRBJ1-2, with D perhaps TRBD1 (6 bases). This CDR3 is 14 amino acids long. CDR1 and CDR2 from the germline V gene are SGDLS and YYNGEE. Between the trimmed V and J ends, which lost 3 bases and 2 bases, there was a span of 11 bases. CDR3 coding DNA: TGTGCCAGCAGCGCTACGACAGGAAACTATGGCTACACCTTC. Protein product: CASSATTGNYGYTF.

The V call is TRBV4-1, the J call TRBJ2-3, with 8 bases matching TRBD2. This CDR3 contains 15 residues. Germline V gives CDR1 MGHRA, CDR2 YSYEKL. The V gene end was trimmed by 5 bases and the J gene end by 0 bases; junction bases not matched to a gene: 4. This CDR3 is CASSYGGDSTDTQYF. CDR3 bases: TGCGCCAGCAGCTACGGGGGGGACAGCACAGATACGCAGTATTTT.

DNA of the CDR3: TGTGCCAGCAGCGCAAAAACCGGTGCCGGGGAGCTGTTTTTT. It specifies CASSAKTGAGELFF. V gene TRBV13 combines with J gene TRBJ2-2; unclear D gene. V was trimmed by 5 bases and J by 6 bases, leaving 13 bases between them. The CDR3 is 14 amino acids. Germline-derived CDR1 and CDR2 are PRHDT and FYEKMQ (reference sequence).